This record covers a single TCR beta chain. The antigen is not known. The data originate from a study of shared clonotypes between healthy human individuals. The CDR3 contains 14 residues. V was clipped by 3 bases and J by 3 bases; unmatched bases: 4. Germline V gene sequence: CDR1 SGHTA, CDR2 FQGTGA. The data were produced by immunoSEQ multiplex PCR, yet TCRdb's version contains in-frame clones alone and is incomplete. The table records about 2,200,000 clones, approximately 94% of them present only once. Naive CD8 cells comprised CD45RO-negative, CCR7-positively selected cells, excluding terminally differentiated effector memory CD45RA+ cells. The donor population consisted of healthy HIV-negative adults with no recent acute infections or vaccinations. Adult Caucasians living in Nashville, Tennessee made up all of the donors. Study-wide results and caveats: All-four-donor shared clonotypes had higher generation probabilities than non-shared clonotypes did.

The receptor's source is a young man in good health. Some clones in this sample may be carry-over from other donors' samples. The rearrangement uses TRBV7-3 and TRBJ2-7, with 8 bases aligning to TRBD1. The sample taken for sequencing was naive CD8+ T cells from PBMCs. CDR3 loop: CASSLTGVGYEQYF. The CDR3 region has the DNA TGTGCCAGCAGCTTGACAGGGGTGGGCTACGAGCAGTACTTC.